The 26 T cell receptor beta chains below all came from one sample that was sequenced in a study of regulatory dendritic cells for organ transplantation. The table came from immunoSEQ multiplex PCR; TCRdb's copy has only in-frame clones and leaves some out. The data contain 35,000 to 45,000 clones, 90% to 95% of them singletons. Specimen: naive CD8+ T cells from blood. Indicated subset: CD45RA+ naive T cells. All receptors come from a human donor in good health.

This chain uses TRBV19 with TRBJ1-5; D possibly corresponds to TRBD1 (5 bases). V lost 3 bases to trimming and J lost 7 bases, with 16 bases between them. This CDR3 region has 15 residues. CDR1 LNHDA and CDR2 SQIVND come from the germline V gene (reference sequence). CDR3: CASSISATVRQPQHF. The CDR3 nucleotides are TGTGCCAGTAGTATTTCTGCGACAGTAAGACAGCCCCAGCATTTT.

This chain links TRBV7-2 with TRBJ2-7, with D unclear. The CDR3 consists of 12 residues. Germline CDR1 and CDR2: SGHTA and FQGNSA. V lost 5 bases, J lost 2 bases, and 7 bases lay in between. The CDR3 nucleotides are TGTGCCAGCAGCCAACGTCCCTACGAGCAGTACTTC. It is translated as CASSQRPYEQYF.

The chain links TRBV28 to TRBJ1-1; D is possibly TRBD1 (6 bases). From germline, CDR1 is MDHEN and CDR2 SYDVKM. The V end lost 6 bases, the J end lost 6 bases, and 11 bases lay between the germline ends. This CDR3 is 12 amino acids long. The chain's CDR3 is CASSENRAEAFF. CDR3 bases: TGTGCCAGCAGCGAAAACAGGGCTGAAGCTTTCTTT.

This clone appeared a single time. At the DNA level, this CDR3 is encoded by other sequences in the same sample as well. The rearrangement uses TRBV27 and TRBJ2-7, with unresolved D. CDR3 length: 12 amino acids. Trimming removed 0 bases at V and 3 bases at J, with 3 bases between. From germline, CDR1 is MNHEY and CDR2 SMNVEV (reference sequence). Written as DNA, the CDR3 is TGTGCCAGCAGTTTATCGGGCTACGAGCAGTACTTC. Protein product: CASSLSGYEQYF.

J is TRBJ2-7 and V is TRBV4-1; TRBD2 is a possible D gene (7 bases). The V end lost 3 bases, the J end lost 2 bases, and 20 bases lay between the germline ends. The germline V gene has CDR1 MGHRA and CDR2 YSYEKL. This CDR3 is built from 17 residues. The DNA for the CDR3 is TGCGCCAGCAGCCATCCCACGGGGGGACAAATTCCCTACGAGCAGTACTTC. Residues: CASSHPTGGQIPYEQYF.

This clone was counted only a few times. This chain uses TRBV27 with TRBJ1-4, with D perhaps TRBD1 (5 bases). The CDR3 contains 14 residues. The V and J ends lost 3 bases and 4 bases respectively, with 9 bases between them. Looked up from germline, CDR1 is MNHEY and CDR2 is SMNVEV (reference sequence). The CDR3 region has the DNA TGTGCCAGCAGTTTCGGGGGATTTAATGAAAAACTGTTTTTT. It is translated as CASSFGGFNEKLFF.

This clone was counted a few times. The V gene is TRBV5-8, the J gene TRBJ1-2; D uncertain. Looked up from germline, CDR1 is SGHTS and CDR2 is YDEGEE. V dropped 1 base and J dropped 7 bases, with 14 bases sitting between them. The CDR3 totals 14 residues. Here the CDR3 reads CASSLSLSFGGYTF. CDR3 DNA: TGTGCCAGCAGCTTGTCCTTAAGTTTTGGTGGCTACACCTTC.

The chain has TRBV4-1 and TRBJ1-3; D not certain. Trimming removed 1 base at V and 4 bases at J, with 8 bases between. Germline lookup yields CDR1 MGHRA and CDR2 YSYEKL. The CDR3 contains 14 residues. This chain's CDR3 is CASSQVADGNTIYF. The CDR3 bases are TGCGCCAGCAGCCAAGTGGCCGACGGAAACACCATATATTTT.

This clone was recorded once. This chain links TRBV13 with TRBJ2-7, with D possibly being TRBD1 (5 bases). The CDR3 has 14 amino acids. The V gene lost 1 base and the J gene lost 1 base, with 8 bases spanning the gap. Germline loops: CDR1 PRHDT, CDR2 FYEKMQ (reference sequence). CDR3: CASSLVDRSYEQYF. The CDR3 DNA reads TGTGCCAGCAGCTTAGTCGACAGATCCTACGAGCAGTACTTC.

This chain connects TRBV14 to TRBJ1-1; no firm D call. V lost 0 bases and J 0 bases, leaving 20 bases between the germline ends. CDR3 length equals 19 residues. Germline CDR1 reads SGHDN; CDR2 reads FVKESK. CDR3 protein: CASSQDRTEWSYMNTEAFF. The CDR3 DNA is TGTGCCAGCAGCCAAGATCGAACGGAGTGGAGCTACATGAACACTGAAGCTTTCTTT.

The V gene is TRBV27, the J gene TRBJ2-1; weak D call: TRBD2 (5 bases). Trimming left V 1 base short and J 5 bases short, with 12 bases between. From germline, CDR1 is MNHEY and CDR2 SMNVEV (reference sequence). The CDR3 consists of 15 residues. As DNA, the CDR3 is TGTGCCAGCAGTTTATTCCTAGCCCGCGACAATGAGCAGTTCTTC. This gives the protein CASSLFLARDNEQFF.

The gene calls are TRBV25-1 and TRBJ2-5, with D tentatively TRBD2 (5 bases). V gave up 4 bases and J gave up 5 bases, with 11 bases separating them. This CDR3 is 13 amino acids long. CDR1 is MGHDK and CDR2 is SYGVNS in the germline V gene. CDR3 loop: CASSADSLETQYF. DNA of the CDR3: TGTGCCAGCAGTGCGGACTCCCTGGAGACCCAGTACTTC.

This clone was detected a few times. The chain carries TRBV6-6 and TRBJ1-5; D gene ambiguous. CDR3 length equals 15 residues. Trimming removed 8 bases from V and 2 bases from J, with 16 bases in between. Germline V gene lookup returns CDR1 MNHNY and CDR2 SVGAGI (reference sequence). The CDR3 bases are TGTGCCAGCTCGGCCATTGCCGTGGGCAATCAGCCCCAGCATTTT. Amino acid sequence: CASSAIAVGNQPQHF.

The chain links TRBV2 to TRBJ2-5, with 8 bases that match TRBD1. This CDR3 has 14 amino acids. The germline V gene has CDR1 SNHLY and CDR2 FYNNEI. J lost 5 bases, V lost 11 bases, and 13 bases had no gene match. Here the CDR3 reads CAFTGQGAIETQYF. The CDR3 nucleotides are TGTGCCTTTACCGGGCAGGGGGCTATCGAGACCCAGTACTTC.

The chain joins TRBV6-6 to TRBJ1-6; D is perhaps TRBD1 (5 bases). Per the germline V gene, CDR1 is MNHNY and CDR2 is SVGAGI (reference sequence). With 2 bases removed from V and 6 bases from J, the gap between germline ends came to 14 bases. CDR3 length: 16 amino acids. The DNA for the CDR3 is TGTGCCAGCAGTTACGACCACCGGGACGGTAATTCACCCCTCCACTTT. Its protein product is CASSYDHRDGNSPLHF.

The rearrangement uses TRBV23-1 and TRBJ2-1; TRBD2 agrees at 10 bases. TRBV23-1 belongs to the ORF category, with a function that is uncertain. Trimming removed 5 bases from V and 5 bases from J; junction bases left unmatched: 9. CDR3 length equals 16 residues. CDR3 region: CASSDNSGGTNNEQFF. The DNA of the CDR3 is TGCGCCAGCAGTGATAATAGCGGGGGGACTAACAATGAGCAGTTCTTC.

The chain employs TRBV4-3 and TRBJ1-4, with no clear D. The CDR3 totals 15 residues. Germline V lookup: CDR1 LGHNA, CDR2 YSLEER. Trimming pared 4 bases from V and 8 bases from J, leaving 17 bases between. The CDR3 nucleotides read TGCGCCAGCAGCCCTGCCGGCCGGGGTGGAGAAAAACTGTTTTTT. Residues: CASSPAGRGGEKLFF.

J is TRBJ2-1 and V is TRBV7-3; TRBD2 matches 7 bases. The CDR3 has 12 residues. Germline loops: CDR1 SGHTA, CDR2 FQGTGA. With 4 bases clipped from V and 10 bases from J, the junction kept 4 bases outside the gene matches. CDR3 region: CASSYRGDEQFF. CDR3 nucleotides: TGTGCCAGCAGCTATCGGGGGGACGAGCAGTTCTTC. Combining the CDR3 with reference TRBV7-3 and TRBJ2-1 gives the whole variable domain GAGVSQTPSNKVTEKGKYVELRCDPISGHTALYWYRQSLGQGPEFLIYFQGTGAADDSGLPNDRFFAVRPEGSVSTLKIQRTERGDSAVYLCASSYRGDEQFFGPGTRLTVL.

The CDR3: CASSYSSRTNEKLFF. DNA of the CDR3: TGTGCCAGCAGTTACTCATCGAGAACTAATGAAAAACTGTTTTTT. This chain connects TRBV6-6 to TRBJ1-4; D unresolved. The CDR3 is 15 amino acids. CDR1 is MNHNY, CDR2 SVGAGI, per germline (reference sequence). The germline V and J ends were trimmed by 0 bases and 1 base, with 6 bases remaining between them.

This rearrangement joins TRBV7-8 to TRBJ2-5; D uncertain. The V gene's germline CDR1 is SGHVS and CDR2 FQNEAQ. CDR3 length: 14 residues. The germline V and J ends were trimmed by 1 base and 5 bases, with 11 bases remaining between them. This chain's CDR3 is CASSLVAYRETQYF. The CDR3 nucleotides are TGTGCCAGCAGCTTAGTGGCCTACCGGGAGACCCAGTACTTC.

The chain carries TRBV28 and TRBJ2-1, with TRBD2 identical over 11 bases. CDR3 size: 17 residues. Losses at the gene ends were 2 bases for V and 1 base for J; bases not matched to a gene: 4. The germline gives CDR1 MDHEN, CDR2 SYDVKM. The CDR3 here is CASSLTTSGISYNEQFF. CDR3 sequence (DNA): TGTGCCAGCAGTTTAACGACTAGCGGGATATCCTACAATGAGCAGTTCTTC.

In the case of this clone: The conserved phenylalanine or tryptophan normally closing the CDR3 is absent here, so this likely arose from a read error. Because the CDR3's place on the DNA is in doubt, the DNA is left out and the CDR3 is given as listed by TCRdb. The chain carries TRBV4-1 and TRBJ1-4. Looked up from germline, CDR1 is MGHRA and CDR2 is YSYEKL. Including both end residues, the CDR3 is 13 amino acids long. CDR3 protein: CASSQDLKTQPDL.

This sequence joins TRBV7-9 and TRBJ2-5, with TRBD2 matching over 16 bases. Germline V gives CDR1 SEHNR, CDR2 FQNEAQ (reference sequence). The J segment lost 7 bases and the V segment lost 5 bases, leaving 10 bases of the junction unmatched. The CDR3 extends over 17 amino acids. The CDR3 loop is CASSPTPGTSGRGTQYF. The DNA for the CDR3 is TGTGCCAGCAGCCCAACCCCTGGGACTAGCGGGAGGGGGACCCAGTACTTC. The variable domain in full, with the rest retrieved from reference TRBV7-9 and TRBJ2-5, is DTGVSQNPRHKITKRGQNVTFRCDPISEHNRLYWYRQTLGQGPEFLTYFQNEAQLEKSRLLSDRFSAERPKGSFSTLEIQRTEQGDSAMYLCASSPTPGTSGRGTQYFGPGTRLLVL.

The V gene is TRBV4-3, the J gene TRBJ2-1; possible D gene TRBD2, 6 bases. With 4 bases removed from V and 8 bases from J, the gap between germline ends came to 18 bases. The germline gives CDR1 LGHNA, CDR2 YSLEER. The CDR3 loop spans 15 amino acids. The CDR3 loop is CASSPSFPRGDEQFF. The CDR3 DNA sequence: TGCGCCAGCAGCCCCTCTTTCCCGCGGGGTGATGAGCAGTTCTTC.

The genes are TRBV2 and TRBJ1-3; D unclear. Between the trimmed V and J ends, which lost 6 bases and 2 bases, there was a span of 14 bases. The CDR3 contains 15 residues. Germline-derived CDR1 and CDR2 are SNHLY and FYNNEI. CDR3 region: CASRMSEETGNTIYF. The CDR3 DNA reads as TGTGCCAGCAGGATGTCGGAGGAGACTGGAAACACCATATATTTT.

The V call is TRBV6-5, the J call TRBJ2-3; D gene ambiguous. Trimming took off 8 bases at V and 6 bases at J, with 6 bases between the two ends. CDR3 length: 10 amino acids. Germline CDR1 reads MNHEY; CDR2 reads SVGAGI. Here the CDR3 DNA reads TGTGCCAGCGTAGGGGATACGCAGTATTTT. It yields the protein CASVGDTQYF.